The clone carrying this T cell receptor (beta chain) has more than one count but fewer than ten. This sample is part of a study of control samples from healthy donors and cancer patients. V was shortened by 6 bases and J by 4 bases, with 12 bases between the two germline ends. Germline V lookup: CDR1 MDHEN, CDR2 SYDVKM. There are 13 residues in the CDR3. The assay was immunoSEQ multiplex PCR, and TCRdb's table has in-frame clones only and misses some. The sample records about 410,000 clones, around nine tenths being singletons. Source material: PBMCs. V usage is TRBV28 and J usage is TRBJ1-2, with D uncertain. The TCR was taken from a man between 35 and 55 years old with head and neck cancer. CDR3 in DNA: TGTGCCAGCAGACCCCCCTCCACCTATGGCTACACCTTC. This sequence encodes CASRPPSTYGYTF.